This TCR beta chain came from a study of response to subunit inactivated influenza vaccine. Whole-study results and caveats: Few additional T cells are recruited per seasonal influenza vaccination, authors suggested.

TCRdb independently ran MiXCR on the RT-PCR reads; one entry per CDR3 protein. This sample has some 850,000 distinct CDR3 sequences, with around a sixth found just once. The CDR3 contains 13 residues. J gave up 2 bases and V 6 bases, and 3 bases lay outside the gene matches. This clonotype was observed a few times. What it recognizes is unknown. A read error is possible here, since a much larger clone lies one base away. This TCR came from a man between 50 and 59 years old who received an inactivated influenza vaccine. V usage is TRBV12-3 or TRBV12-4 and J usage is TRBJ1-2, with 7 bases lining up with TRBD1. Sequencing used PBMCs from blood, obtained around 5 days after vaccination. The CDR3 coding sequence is TGTGCCAGCAGACCGGGACAGAACTATGGCTACACCTTC. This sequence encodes CASRPGQNYGYTF.